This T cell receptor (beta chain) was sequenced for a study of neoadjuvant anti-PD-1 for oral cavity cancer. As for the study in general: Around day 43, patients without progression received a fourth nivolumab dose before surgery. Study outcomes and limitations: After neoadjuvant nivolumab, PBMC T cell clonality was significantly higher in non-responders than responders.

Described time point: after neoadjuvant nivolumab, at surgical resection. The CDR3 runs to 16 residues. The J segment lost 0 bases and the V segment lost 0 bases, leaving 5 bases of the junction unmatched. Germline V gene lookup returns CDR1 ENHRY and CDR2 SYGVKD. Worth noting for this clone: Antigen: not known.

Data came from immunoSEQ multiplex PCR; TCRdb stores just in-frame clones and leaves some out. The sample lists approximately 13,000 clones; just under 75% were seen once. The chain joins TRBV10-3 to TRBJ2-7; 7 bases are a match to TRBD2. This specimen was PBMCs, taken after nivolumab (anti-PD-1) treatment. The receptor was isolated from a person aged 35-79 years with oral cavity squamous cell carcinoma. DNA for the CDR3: TGTGCCATCAGTGAGTCCCAAACTAGCGACTCCTACGAGCAGTACTTC. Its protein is CAISESQTSDSYEQYF.